Described below is a single TCR beta chain sequence and its context. Its antigen is currently unknown. This sample is part of a study of T cells expressing NK-cell markers. As for the study in general: Seven of the eight sequenced donors were classified as HCMV-seropositive, and one was classified as seronegative. Regarding the study as a whole: Dominant NKG2C+ clonotypes were found to form roughly 1.0-7.0% of CD8+ T cells in six donors.

Reprocessing the 5' RACE reads, TCRdb reports a single entry for every CDR3 protein and omits DNA. This specimen shows roughly 450,000 distinct CDR3 sequences; the ten leading clones hold 1.4%. The origin of this receptor is a woman aged 50 to 60 in good health. The material sequenced was blood T cells: a sorted CD56 or NKG2C T cell subset, CD4+ or CD8+ T cells, or bulk PBMC T cells (not recorded which).

CDR3 loop: CASGRTTGTGSGNTIYF. J is TRBJ1-3 and V is TRBV12-5; absent DNA, TCRdb's TRBD1 call cannot be checked. Germline-derived CDR1 and CDR2 are LGHNT and FRNRAP. The CDR3 totals 17 residues.